This T cell receptor beta chain was documented in a study of shared clonotypes between healthy human individuals. Study observations and caveats: The study found roughly 5% of naive CD4 clonotypes shared across a handful of donors.

Naive CD8 cells lacked CD45RO, underwent positive selection for CCR7 and left out terminally differentiated effector memory CD45RA+ cells. Clones were sequenced by immunoSEQ multiplex PCR, and TCRdb holds only the in-frame ones, with some missing. Of roughly 600,000 clones in the sample, roughly 98% were seen once. Only one count was recorded for this clone. What it binds is unknown. The CDR3 covers 15 residues. Trimming left V 5 bases short and J 2 bases short, with 16 bases between. CDR1 SEHNR and CDR2 FQNEAQ come from the germline V gene (reference sequence). The specimen was naive CD8+ T cells sorted from blood. This sequence originates from a man younger than 40 in good health. V gene TRBV7-9 combines with J gene TRBJ2-7; D not certain. CDR3 in amino acids: CASSPPRVGTYEQYF. CDR3 nucleotides: TGTGCCAGCAGCCCCCCCCGGGTTGGGACCTACGAGCAGTACTTC.